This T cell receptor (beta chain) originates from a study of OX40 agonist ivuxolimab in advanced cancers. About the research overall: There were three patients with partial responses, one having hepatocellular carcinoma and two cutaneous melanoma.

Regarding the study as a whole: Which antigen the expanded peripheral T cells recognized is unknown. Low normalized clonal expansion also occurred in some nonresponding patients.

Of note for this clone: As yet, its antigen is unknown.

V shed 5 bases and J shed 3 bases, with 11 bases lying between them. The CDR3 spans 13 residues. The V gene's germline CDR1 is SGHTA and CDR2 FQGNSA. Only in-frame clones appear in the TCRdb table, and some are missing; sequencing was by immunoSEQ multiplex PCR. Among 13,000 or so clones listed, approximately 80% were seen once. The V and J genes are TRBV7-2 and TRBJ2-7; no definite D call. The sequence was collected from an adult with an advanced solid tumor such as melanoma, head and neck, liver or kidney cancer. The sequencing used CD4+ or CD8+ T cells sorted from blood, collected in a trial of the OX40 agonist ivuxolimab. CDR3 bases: TGTGCCAGCAGCCCCTACCAGAACTACGAGCAGTACTTC. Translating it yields CASSPYQNYEQYF.